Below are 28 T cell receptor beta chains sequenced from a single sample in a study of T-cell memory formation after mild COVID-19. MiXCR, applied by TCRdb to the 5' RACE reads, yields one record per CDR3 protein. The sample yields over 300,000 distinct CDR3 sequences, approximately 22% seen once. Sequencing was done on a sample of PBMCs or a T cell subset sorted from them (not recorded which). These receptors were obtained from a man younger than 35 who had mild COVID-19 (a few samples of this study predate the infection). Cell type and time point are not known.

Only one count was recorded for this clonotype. The CDR3 loop reads CASSPGTALGDQPQHF. The CDR3 DNA reads TGTGCCAGCAGCCCAGGGACGGCCTTGGGGGATCAGCCCCAGCATTTT. The genes are TRBV7-8 and TRBJ1-5, with D maybe TRBD1 (5 bases). Germline V gene lookup returns CDR1 SGHVS and CDR2 FQNEAQ. V was cut by 5 bases and J by 5 bases, with 19 bases left in between. The CDR3 contains 16 residues.

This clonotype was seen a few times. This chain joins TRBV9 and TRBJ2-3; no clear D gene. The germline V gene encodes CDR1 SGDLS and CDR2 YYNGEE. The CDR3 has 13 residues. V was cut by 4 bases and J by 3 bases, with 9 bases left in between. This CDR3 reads CASSRPPTDTQYF. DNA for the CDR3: TGTGCCAGCAGCAGACCCCCGACAGATACGCAGTATTTT.

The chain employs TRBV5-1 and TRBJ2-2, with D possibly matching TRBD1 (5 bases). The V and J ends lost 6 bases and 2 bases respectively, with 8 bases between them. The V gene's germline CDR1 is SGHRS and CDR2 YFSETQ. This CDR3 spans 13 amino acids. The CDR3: CASKGFNTGELFF. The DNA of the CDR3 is TGCGCCAGCAAGGGGTTTAACACCGGGGAGCTGTTTTTT.

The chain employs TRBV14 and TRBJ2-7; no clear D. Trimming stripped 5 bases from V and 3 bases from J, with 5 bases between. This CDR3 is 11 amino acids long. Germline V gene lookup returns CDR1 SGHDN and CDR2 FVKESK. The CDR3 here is CASSNHYEQYF. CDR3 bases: TGTGCCAGCAGCAACCACTACGAGCAGTACTTC.

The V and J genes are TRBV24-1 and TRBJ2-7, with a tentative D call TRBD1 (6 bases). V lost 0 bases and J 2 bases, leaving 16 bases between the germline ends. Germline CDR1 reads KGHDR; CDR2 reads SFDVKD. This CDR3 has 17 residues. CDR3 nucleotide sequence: TGTGCCACCAGTGATTTGTCCCAACAGGGCCCAACCTACGAGCAGTACGTC. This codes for CATSDLSQQGPTYEQYV.

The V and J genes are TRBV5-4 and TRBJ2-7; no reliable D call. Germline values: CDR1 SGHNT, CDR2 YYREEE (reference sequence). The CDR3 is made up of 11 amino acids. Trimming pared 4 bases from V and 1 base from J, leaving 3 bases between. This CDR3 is CASSKSYEQYF. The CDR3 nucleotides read TGTGCCAGCAGCAAATCCTACGAGCAGTACTTC.

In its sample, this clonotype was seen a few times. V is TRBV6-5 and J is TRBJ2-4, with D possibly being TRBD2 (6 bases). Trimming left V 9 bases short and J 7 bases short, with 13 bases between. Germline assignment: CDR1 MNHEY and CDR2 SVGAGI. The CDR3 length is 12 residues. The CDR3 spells CARMGGVNIQYF. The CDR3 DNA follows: TGTGCCAGGATGGGGGGAGTGAACATTCAGTACTTC.

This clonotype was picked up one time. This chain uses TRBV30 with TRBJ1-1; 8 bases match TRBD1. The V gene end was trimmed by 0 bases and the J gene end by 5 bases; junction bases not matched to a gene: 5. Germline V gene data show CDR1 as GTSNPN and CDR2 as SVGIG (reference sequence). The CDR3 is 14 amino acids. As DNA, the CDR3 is TGTGCCTGGAGTGTGGGCAGGGGGCAAACTGAAGCTTTCTTT. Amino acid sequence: CAWSVGRGQTEAFF.

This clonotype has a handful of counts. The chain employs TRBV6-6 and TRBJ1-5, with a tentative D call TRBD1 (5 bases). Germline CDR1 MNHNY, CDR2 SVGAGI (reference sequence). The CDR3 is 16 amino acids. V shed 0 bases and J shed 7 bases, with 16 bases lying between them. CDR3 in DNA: TGTGCCAGCAGTTACTCGAGTGGGGCTCTGGACCAGCCCCAGCATTTT. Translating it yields CASSYSSGALDQPQHF.

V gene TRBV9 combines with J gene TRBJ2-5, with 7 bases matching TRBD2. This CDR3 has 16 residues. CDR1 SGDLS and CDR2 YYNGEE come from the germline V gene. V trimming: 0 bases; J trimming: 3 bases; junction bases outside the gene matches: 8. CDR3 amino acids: CASSVEAGLEKETQYF. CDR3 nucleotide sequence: TGTGCCAGCAGCGTAGAGGCCGGACTAGAAAAAGAGACCCAGTACTTC.

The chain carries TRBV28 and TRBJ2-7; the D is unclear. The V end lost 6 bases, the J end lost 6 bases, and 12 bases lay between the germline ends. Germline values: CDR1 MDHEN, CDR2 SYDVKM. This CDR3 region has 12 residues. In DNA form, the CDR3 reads TGTGCCAGCAGCTTCGCCCATCGCGAGCAGTACTTC. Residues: CASSFAHREQYF.

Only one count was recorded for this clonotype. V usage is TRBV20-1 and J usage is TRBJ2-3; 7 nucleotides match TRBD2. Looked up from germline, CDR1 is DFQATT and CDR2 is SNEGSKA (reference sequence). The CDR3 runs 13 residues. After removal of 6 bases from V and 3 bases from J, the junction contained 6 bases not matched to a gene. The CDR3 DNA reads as TGCAGTGCCACAAGGACTAGGACAGATACGCAGTATTTT. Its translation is CSATRTRTDTQYF.

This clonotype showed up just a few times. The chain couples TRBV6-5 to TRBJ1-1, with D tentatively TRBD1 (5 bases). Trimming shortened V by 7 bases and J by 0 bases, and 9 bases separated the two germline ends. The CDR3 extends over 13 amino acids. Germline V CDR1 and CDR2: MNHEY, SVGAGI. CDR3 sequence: CASTGTLNTEAFF. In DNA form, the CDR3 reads TGTGCCAGCACCGGGACTCTGAACACTGAAGCTTTCTTT.

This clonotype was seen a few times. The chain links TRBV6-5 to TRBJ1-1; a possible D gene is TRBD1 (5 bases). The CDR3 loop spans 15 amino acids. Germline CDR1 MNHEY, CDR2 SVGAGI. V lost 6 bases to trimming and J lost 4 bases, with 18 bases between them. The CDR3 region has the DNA TGTGCCAGCAGAAGGACCCTTTCGAGGGGCACTGAAGCTTTCTTT. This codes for CASRRTLSRGTEAFF.

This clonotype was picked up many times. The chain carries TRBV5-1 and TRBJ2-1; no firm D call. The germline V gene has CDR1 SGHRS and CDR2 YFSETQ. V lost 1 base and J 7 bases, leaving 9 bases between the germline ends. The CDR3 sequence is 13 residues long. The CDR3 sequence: CASSLYVGNEQFF. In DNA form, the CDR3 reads TGCGCCAGCAGCTTGTATGTTGGAAATGAGCAGTTCTTC.

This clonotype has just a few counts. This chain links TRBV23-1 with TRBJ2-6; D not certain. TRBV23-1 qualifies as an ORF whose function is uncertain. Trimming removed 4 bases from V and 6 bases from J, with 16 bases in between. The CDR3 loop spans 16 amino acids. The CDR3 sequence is CASSPRSVCEANVLTF. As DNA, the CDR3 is TGCGCCAGCAGTCCGAGAAGTGTCTGTGAGGCCAACGTCCTGACTTTC.

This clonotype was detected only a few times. CDR3 protein: CASSQSLAGTSTDTQYF. The CDR3 nucleotides are TGCGCCAGCAGCCAATCCCTAGCGGGGACCAGCACAGATACGCAGTATTTT. The chain combines TRBV4-3 with TRBJ2-3, with 9 bases lining up with TRBD2. Losses at the gene ends were 2 bases for V and 0 bases for J; bases not matched to a gene: 6. The length of the CDR3 is 17 residues. CDR1 LGHNA and CDR2 YSLEER come from the germline V gene.

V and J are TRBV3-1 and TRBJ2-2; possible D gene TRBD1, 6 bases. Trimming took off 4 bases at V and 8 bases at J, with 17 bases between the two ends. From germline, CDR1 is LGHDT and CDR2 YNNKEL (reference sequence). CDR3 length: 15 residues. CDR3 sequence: CASSLGAGALGELFF. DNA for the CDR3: TGTGCCAGCAGCCTTGGGGCAGGGGCCCTTGGGGAGCTGTTTTTT.

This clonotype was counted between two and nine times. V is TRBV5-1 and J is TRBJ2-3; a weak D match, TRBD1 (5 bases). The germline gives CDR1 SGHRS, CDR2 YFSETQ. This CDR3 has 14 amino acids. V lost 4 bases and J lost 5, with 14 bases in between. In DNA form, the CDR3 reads TGCGCCAGCAGCGCCGACAGCGCCGGAGATACGCAGTATTTT. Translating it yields CASSADSAGDTQYF.

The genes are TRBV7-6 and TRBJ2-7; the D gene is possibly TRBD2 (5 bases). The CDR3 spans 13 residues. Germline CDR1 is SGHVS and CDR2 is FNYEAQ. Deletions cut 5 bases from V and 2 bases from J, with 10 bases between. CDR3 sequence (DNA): TGTGCCAGCAGCCAAGGACTGACCTACGAGCAGTACTTC. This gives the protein CASSQGLTYEQYF.

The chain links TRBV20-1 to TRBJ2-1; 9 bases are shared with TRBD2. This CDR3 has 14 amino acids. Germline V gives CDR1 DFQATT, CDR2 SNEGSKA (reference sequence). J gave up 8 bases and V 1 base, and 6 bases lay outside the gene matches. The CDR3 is CSARGLAGSDEQFF. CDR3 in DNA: TGCAGTGCTAGAGGGCTAGCGGGGTCCGATGAGCAGTTCTTC.

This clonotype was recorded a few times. Here the CDR3 reads CASRLRGLTETQYF. The CDR3 DNA is TGTGCCAGCAGACTACGAGGACTAACAGAGACCCAGTACTTC. J is TRBJ2-5 and V is TRBV12-3 or TRBV12-4; a weak D match, TRBD2 (6 bases). The length of the CDR3 is 14 residues. V was trimmed by 6 bases and J by 4 bases, leaving 15 bases between them.

The chain's CDR3 is CASSLAGYYGNQPQHF. The DNA of the CDR3 is TGTGCCAGCAGCTTAGCCGGGTATTATGGCAATCAGCCCCAGCATTTT. The rearrangement links TRBV7-2 to TRBJ1-5; D remains ambiguous. The CDR3 totals 16 residues. V lost 0 bases and J lost 2, with 11 bases in between. Looked up from germline, CDR1 is SGHTA and CDR2 is FQGNSA.

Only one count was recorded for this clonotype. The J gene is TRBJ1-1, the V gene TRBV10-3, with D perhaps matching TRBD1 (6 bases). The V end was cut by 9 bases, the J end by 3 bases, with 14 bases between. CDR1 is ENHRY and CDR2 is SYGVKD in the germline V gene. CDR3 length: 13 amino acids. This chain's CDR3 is CAISRGGDTEAFF. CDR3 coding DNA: TGTGCCATTAGCAGGGGAGGTGACACTGAAGCTTTCTTT.

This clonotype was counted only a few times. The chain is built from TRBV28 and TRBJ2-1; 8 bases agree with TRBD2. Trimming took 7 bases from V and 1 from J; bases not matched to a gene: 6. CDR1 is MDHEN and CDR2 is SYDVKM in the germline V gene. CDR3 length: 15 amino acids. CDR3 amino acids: CASTGGLVSYNEQFF. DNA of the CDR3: TGTGCCAGCACCGGGGGACTAGTGTCCTACAATGAGCAGTTCTTC.

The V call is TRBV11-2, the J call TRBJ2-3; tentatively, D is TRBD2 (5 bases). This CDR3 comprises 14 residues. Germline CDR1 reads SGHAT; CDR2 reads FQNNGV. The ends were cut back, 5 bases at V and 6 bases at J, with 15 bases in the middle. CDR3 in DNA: TGTGCCAGCAGCCCTCTCACCGGCGGGGATACGCAGTATTTT. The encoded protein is CASSPLTGGDTQYF.

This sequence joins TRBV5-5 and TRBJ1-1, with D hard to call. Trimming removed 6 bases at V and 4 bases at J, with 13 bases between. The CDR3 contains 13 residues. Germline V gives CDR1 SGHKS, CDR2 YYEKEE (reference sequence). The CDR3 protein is CASIDAGITEAFF. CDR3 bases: TGTGCCAGCATAGACGCGGGGATCACTGAAGCTTTCTTT. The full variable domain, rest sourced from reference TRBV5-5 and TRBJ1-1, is DAGVTQSPTHLIKTRGQQVTLRCSPISGHKSVSWYQQVLGQGPQFIFQYYEKEERGRGNFPDRFSARQFPNYSSELNVNALLLGDSALYLCASIDAGITEAFFGQGTRLTVV.

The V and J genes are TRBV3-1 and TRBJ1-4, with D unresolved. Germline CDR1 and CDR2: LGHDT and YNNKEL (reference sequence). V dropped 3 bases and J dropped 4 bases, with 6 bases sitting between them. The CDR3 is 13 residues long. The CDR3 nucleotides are TGTGCCAGCAGCCACCGGGATAATGAAAAACTGTTTTTT. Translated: CASSHRDNEKLFF.